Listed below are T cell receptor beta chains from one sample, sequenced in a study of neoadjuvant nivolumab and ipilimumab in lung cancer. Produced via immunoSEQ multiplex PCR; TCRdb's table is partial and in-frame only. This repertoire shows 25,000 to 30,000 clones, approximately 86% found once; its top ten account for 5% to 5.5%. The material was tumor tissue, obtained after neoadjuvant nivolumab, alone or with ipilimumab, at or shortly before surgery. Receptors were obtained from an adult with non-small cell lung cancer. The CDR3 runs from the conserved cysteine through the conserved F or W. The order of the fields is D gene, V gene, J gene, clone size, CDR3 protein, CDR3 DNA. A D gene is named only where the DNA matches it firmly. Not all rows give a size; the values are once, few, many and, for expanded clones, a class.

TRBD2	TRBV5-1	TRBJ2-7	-	CASSRDGGLASAAYEQYF	TGCGCCAGCAGCAGGGATGGAGGACTAGCTTCTGCTGCCTACGAGCAGTACTTC
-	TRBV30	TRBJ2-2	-	CAWSARGLSSGELFF	TGTGCCTGGAGTGCCAGGGGATTATCATCCGGGGAGCTGTTTTTT
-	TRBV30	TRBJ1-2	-	CAWAEAQGYTF	TGTGCCTGGGCCGAGGCTCAAGGCTACACCTTC
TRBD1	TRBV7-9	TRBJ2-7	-	CASSITGTGVYEQYF	TGTGCCAGCAGCATAACCGGGACAGGGGTCTACGAGCAGTACTTC
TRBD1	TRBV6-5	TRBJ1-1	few	CASSRWTGSETEAFF	TGTGCCAGCAGCCGCTGGACAGGGTCGGAGACTGAAGCTTTCTTT
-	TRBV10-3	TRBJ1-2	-	CATEASGTYGYTF	TGTGCCACCGAGGCCTCAGGTACCTATGGCTACACCTTC
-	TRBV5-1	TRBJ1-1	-	CASSLVDTEAFF	TGCGCCAGCAGCTTGGTAGATACTGAAGCTTTCTTT
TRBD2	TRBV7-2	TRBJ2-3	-	CASSPPKGLAGGSDTQYF	TGTGCCAGCAGCCCCCCCAAAGGACTAGCGGGGGGGTCAGATACGCAGTATTTT
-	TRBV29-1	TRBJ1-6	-	CSVQQDSNSPLHF	TGCAGCGTTCAACAGGACTCGAATTCACCCCTCCACTTT
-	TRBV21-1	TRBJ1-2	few	CASSKGAGNGYTF	TGTGCCAGCAGCAAGGGGGCAGGGAATGGCTACACCTTC
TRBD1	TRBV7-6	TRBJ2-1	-	CASSAGPGQGYNEQFF	TGTGCCAGCAGCGCTGGGCCGGGACAGGGCTACAATGAGCAGTTCTTC
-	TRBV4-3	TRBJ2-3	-	CASSQDPGTDTQYF	TGCGCCAGCAGCCAAGATCCGGGAACAGATACGCAGTATTTT
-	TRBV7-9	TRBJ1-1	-	CASSRNVGETEAFF	TGTGCCAGCAGCAGAAATGTAGGGGAAACTGAAGCTTTCTTT
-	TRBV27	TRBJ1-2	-	CASSLGPRASHGYTF	TGTGCCAGCAGTTTGGGACCTCGCGCCTCACACGGCTACACCTTC
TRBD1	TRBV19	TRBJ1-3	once	CASKGTGGIVNTIYF	TGTGCCAGTAAGGGGACAGGGGGCATCGTAAACACCATATATTTT
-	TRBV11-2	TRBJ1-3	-	CASSSDGTPGNTIYF	TGTGCCAGCAGCTCCGACGGGACCCCCGGAAACACCATATATTTT
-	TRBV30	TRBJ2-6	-	CAWSGDGSSGANVLTF	TGTGCCTGGAGTGGGGACGGAAGCTCTGGGGCCAACGTCCTGACTTTC
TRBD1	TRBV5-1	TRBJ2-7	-	CASRQGNYEQYF	TGCGCCAGCAGACAGGGGAACTACGAGCAGTACTTC
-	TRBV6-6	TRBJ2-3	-	CASSYPSGPNTDTQYF	TGTGCCAGCAGCTACCCCTCGGGGCCGAACACAGATACGCAGTATTTT
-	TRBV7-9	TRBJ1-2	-	CASSWGGANYGYTF	TGTGCCAGCAGCTGGGGGGGAGCTAACTATGGCTACACCTTC
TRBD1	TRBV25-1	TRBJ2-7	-	CASSEGAGGKTEQYF	TGTGCCAGCAGTGAAGGGGCAGGGGGTAAGACGGAGCAGTACTTC
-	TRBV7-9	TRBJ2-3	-	CASSLSSTGSRTDTQYF	TGTGCCAGCAGCCTATCGTCGACAGGATCCCGCACAGATACGCAGTATTTT
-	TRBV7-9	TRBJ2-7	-	CASSPPPGDYEQYF	TGTGCCAGCAGCCCTCCTCCCGGGGACTACGAGCAGTACTTC
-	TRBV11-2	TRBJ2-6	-	CASSVQGPRGANVLTF	TGTGCCAGCAGCGTTCAGGGTCCCAGGGGTGCCAACGTCCTGACTTTC
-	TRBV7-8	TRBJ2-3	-	CASSFLPSTDTQYF	TGTGCCAGCAGCTTTCTCCCCTCCACAGATACGCAGTATTTT
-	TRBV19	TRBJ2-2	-	CASSQGTAGELFF	TGTGCCAGTAGTCAGGGGACTGCCGGGGAGCTGTTTTTT
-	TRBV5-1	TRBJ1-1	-	CASSRIQGSYGTEAFF	TGCGCCAGCAGCCGTATTCAGGGGTCTTATGGGACTGAAGCTTTCTTT
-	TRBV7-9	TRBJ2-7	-	CASSSSPLQGKYEQYF	TGTGCCAGCAGCTCTTCTCCGCTTCAGGGGAAATACGAGCAGTACTTC
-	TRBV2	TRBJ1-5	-	CASSKTGQDSSQPQHF	TGTGCCAGCAGCAAGACAGGTCAGGATTCGTCGCAGCCCCAGCATTTT
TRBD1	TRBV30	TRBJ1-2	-	CAWTDRDRGSTF	TGTGCCTGGACCGACCGGGACAGGGGGTCCACCTTC
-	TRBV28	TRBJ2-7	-	CASSITVGEQYF	TGTGCCAGCAGTATAACCGTTGGCGAGCAGTACTTC
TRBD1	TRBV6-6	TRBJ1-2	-	CASSSGQGADYTF	TGTGCCAGCAGTTCCGGACAGGGGGCAGACTACACCTTC
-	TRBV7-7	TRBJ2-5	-	CASSFEGETQYF	TGTGCTAGCAGCTTCGAGGGGGAGACCCAGTACTTC
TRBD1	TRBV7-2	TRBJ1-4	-	CASSSTSGTVGEKLFF	TGTGCCAGCAGCTCTACGTCCGGGACAGTGGGGGAAAAACTGTTTTTT
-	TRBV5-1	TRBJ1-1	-	CASSLRERMNTEAFF	TGCGCCAGCAGCTTAAGGGAGCGGATGAACACTGAAGCTTTCTTT
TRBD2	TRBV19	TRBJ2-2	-	CASSRTSGSSDTGELFF	TGTGCCAGTAGTAGGACTAGCGGGAGCAGCGACACCGGGGAGCTGTTTTTT
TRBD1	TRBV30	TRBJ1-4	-	CAWSPRDRGAKLFF	TGTGCCTGGAGTCCCCGGGACAGGGGTGCAAAACTGTTTTTT
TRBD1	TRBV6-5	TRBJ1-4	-	CASSPGQGGEKLFF	TGTGCCAGCAGTCCCGGACAGGGGGGCGAAAAACTGTTTTTT
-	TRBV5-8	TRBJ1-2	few	CASSLVDRIQMLGYTF	TGTGCCAGCAGCTTGGTGGATCGGATCCAAATGCTCGGCTACACCTTC
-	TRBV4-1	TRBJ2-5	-	CASSQDFSGDTRGTQYF	TGCGCCAGCAGCCAAGATTTTAGTGGGGACACCCGGGGGACCCAGTACTTC
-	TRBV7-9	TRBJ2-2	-	CASSLAKGGELFF	TGTGCCAGCAGCTTAGCGAAAGGGGGGGAGCTGTTTTTT
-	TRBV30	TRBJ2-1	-	CAWSAKMGVNEQFF	TGTGCCTGGAGCGCTAAGATGGGAGTCAATGAGCAGTTCTTC
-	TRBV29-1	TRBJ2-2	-	CSVVFLAGSLTGELFF	TGCAGCGTTGTTTTCCTGGCAGGGAGTCTTACCGGGGAGCTGTTTTTT
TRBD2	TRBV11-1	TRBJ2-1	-	CASSRLAGVFNEQFF	TGTGCCAGCAGCAGACTAGCGGGAGTCTTCAATGAGCAGTTCTTC
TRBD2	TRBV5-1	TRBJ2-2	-	CASSPGLSNTGELFF	TGCGCCAGCAGCCCGGGACTATCCAACACCGGGGAGCTGTTTTTT
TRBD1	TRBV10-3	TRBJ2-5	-	CAISKKTGGQETQYF	TGTGCCATCAGCAAGAAGACAGGGGGCCAAGAGACCCAGTACTTC
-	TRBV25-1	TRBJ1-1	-	CASSDSLGSRPEAFF	TGTGCCAGCAGTGATTCATTGGGGAGTAGACCTGAAGCTTTCTTT
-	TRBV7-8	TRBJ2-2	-	CASSLVGSGELFF	TGTGCCAGCAGCTTAGTGGGATCCGGGGAGCTGTTTTTT
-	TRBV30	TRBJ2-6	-	CAWASGANVLTF	TGTGCCTGGGCATCTGGGGCCAACGTCCTGACTTTC
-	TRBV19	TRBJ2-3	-	CASSTQGRSTDTQYF	TGTGCCAGTAGTACCCAGGGTAGGAGCACAGATACGCAGTATTTT
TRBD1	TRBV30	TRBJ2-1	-	CAWGTGYFEQFF	TGTGCCTGGGGGACAGGGTATTTTGAGCAGTTCTTC
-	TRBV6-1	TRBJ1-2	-	CASSPWTGSYGYTF	TGTGCCAGCAGTCCCTGGACGGGATCCTATGGCTACACCTTC
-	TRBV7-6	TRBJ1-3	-	CASSPGPGYSGNTIYF	TGTGCCAGCAGCCCGGGACCAGGTTACTCTGGAAACACCATATATTTT
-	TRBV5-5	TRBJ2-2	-	CASSLSPGGGTGELFF	TGTGCCAGCAGCTTGTCCCCAGGGGGAGGGACCGGGGAGCTGTTTTTT
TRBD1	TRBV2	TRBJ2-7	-	CASTAGTGVSEQYF	TGTGCCAGCACCGCCGGGACAGGGGTCTCCGAGCAGTACTTC
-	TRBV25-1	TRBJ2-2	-	CASSTPTDTGELFF	TGTGCCAGCAGTACCCCGACCGACACCGGGGAGCTGTTTTTT